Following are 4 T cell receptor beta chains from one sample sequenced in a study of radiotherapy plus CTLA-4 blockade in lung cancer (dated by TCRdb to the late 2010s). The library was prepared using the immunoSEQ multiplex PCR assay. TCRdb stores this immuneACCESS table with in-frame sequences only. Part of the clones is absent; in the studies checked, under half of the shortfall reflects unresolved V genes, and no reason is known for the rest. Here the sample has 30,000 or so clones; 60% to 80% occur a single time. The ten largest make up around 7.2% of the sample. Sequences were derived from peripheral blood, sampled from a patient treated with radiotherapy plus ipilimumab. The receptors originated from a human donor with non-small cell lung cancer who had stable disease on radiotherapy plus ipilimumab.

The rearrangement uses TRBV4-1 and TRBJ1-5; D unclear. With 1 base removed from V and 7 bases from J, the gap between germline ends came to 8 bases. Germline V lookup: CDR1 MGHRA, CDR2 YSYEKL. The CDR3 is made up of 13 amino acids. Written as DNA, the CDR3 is TGCGCCAGCAGCCAAGGGGAAAGCCAGCCCCAGCATTTT. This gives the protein CASSQGESQPQHF.

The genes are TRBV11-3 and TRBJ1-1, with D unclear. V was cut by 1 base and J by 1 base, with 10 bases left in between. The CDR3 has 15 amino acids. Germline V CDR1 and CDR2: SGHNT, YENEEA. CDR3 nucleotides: TGTGCCAGCAGCTTAGGCGGGATTGGGAACACTGAAGCTTTCTTT. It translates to CASSLGGIGNTEAFF.

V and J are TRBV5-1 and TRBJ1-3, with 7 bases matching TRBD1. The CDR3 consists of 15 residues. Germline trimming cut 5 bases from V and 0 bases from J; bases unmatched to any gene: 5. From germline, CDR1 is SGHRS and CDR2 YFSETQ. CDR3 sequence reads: CASSLQGTSGNTIYF. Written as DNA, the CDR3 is TGCGCCAGCAGTTTACAGGGGACCTCTGGAAACACCATATATTTT.

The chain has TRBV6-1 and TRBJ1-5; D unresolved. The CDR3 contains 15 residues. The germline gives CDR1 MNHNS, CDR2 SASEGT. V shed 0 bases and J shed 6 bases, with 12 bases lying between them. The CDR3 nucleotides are TGTGCCAGCAGTGAAGCGGCGGGGTTTATTCAGCCCCAGCATTTT. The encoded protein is CASSEAAGFIQPQHF.